This T cell receptor (beta chain) stems from a study of blood T cell repertoires in COVID-19. At the level of the study: Donors in the United States, Italy and Spain gave samples during acute or convalescent COVID-19.

Between the trimmed V and J ends, which lost 0 bases and 8 bases, there was a span of 23 bases. The V gene's germline CDR1 is SGDLS and CDR2 YYNGEE. The CDR3 extends over 17 amino acids. Measured with immunoSEQ multiplex PCR; TCRdb has only the in-frame clones, and not every one. This table has more than 35,000 clones, approximately 91% appearing once. The rearrangement uses TRBV9 and TRBJ1-2; D is uncertain. The source material was peripheral blood. The receptor was isolated from a man aged 65-85 years with acute or convalescent COVID-19. The CDR3 region is CASSVDPGPMGASGYTF. CDR3 DNA sequence: TGTGCCAGCAGCGTAGACCCGGGTCCCATGGGAGCTAGCGGCTACACCTTC.